The rows below give T cell receptor beta chains drawn from one sample of a study of long-term antiretroviral therapy in people with HIV. The table came from immunoSEQ multiplex PCR; TCRdb's copy has only in-frame clones and leaves some out. The sample has some 15,000 clones, approximately 71% seen once. The specimen comprised unsorted PBMCs, sampled 0.5 years before starting antiretroviral therapy. Receptors were obtained from a woman aged 40 to 49 with HIV. CDR3s include the opening cysteine and the closing phenylalanine or tryptophan. Fields, in order: D gene, V gene, clone size, J gene, CDR3 DNA, CDR3 protein. A D gene is named only where the DNA matches it firmly. Expanded clones are given a class, and other clones once, few, many or no size at all.

>-|TRBV20-1|-|TRBJ2-7
TGCAGTGCTAGAATGGTTGGCGAGCAGTACTTC
CSARMVGEQYF
>-|TRBV5-4|-|TRBJ2-5
TGTGCCAGCAGCTCCCAGGGTTCCAGGGAGACCCAGTACTTC
CASSSQGSRETQYF
>-|TRBV6-1|-|TRBJ2-2
TGTGCCAGCACAATGGTCGGGGAGCTGTTTTTT
CASTMVGELFF
>-|TRBV5-1|-|TRBJ2-5
TGCGCCAGCAGCTTGGGCGACAGCCAAGAGACCCAGTACTTC
CASSLGDSQETQYF
>-|TRBV18|-|TRBJ2-4
TGTGCCAGCTCACCACCGAACGCTGCCAAAAACATTCAGTACTTC
CASSPPNAAKNIQYF
>-|TRBV29-1|-|TRBJ2-7
TGCAGCGCACGGACACTTAACTCCTACGAGCAGTACTTC
CSARTLNSYEQYF
>-|TRBV29-1|few|TRBJ2-2
TGCAGCGTTGAATCAGCAAACACCGGGGAGCTGTTTTTT
CSVESANTGELFF
>TRBD1|TRBV11-2|few|TRBJ2-7
TGTGCCAGCAGCTACGGACAGGGCTACGAGCAGTACTTC
CASSYGQGYEQYF
>-|TRBV12-5|few|TRBJ1-1
TGTGCTAGTGGGCGGACGGCGGAGAGCACTGAAGCTTTCTTT
CASGRTAESTEAFF
>TRBD2|TRBV6-1|-|TRBJ2-1
TGTGAATCAGCGGGAGGGGTGTATGAGCAGTTCTTC
CESAGGVYEQFF
>TRBD2|TRBV30|-|TRBJ2-1
TGTGCCTGGAGCTTGGGGTGGGGTAGCGGGAGGACCAATGAGCAGTTCTTC
CAWSLGWGSGRTNEQFF
>-|TRBV29-1|-|TRBJ2-7
TGCAGCGTTTCCAGCCGCCATGAGCAGTACTTC
CSVSSRHEQYF
>-|TRBV23-1|-|TRBJ1-1
TGCGCCAGCAGTCAATTCTTGAGGGTATTTCTGTCCGACACTGAAGCTTTCTTT
CASSQFLRVFLSDTEAFF
>-|TRBV5-1|-|TRBJ2-5
TGCGCCAGCAGCCTGCAATATCGTGGGGCCCCGGGGCAAGAGACCCAGTACTTC
CASSLQYRGAPGQETQYF
>-|TRBV13|-|TRBJ2-5
TGTGCCAGCAGCACACTCCAGGGAATGAACCAAGAGACCCAGTACTTC
CASSTLQGMNQETQYF
>-|TRBV28|few|TRBJ1-5
TGTGCCAGCAGTTTATGGTCGCAGCCCCAGCATTTT
CASSLWSQPQHF
>-|TRBV7-2|-|TRBJ1-2
TGTGCCAGCAGCTTAAGGGGCCAACTACCCCCGGCCTTC
CASSLRGQLPPAF
>TRBD1|TRBV18|-|TRBJ2-7
TGTGCCACCGGCCGGGACAGAGACTCCGAGCAGTACTTC
CATGRDRDSEQYF
>-|TRBV15|-|TRBJ1-2
TGTGCCACCAGCAGAGGCATCGGGACCTTAGGTGGCTACACCTTC
CATSRGIGTLGGYTF
>TRBD2|TRBV10-2|-|TRBJ2-7
TGCGCCAGCAGGACTAGCGGGGGCTCCTACGAGCAGTACTTC
CASRTSGGSYEQYF
>-|TRBV6-6|-|TRBJ2-5
TGTGCCAGCAGTGTTTTGGAAACCCAGTACTTC
CASSVLETQYF
>TRBD2|TRBV5-6|-|TRBJ2-3
TGTGCCAGCAGCTTCGGGCGGGGGACTACAGATACGCAGTATTTT
CASSFGRGTTDTQYF
>TRBD2|TRBV2|-|TRBJ2-5
TGTGCCAGCACCCCAGAGCGGGAGTCGCCCCAGTACTTC
CASTPERESPQYF
>-|TRBV7-2|-|TRBJ2-5
TGTGCCAGCAGCATAGGTCGGGGGCAAGAGACCCAGTACTTC
CASSIGRGQETQYF
>-|TRBV2|once|TRBJ1-2
TGTGCCAGCAGCGAGGAGGGTTTGAACTATGGCTACACCTTC
CASSEEGLNYGYTF
>TRBD1|TRBV5-1|-|TRBJ2-7
TGCGCCAGCAGCTTGGGACAGGGGCCCATGGACGAGCAGTACTTC
CASSLGQGPMDEQYF
>-|TRBV20-1|-|TRBJ2-4
TGCAGTGTTAGGGACAACATTCAGTACTTC
CSVRDNIQYF
>TRBD1|TRBV5-4|few|TRBJ2-7
TGTGCCAGCAGCCAAAGGACAGGAGAGGTCTACGAGCAGTACTTC
CASSQRTGEVYEQYF
>TRBD1|TRBV18|-|TRBJ2-7
TGTGCCAGCTCACCATTACAGGGGGCTTCCTACGAGCAGTACTTC
CASSPLQGASYEQYF
>-|TRBV5-5|-|TRBJ1-1
TGTGCCAGCAGCCCTCCGGGACGGACGAACACTGAAGCTTTCTTT
CASSPPGRTNTEAFF
>TRBD1|TRBV29-1|-|TRBJ1-5
TGCAGCGTTGGGGTAGGGGGCGGCGGTCAGCCCCAGCATTTT
CSVGVGGGGQPQHF
>-|TRBV18|-|TRBJ2-4
TGTGCCAGCTCACGGGGAGCGGGCGAGCTTCAGTACTTC
CASSRGAGELQYF
>-|TRBV4-3|-|TRBJ1-1
TGCGCCAGCAGCCAAGATACCAGGTTCTATACTATGAACACTGAAGCTTTCTTT
CASSQDTRFYTMNTEAFF
>TRBD1|TRBV4-1|-|TRBJ2-1
TGCGCCAGGAACCGGGACAGGGACTACAATGAGCAGTTCTTC
CARNRDRDYNEQFF
>-|TRBV18|-|TRBJ2-1
TGTGCCAGCTCACTCCTCGAACAGGGTGGTGAGCAGTTCTTC
CASSLLEQGGEQFF
>-|TRBV7-2|-|TRBJ1-2
TGTGCCAGCACCTTGTTCCTCTGGGGAAGAGAAAACTATGGCTACACCTTC
CASTLFLWGRENYGYTF
>TRBD1|TRBV4-3|-|TRBJ1-5
TGCGCCAGCAGCCAAGATGCAGGGGGCATGGGTCAGCCCCAGCATTTT
CASSQDAGGMGQPQHF